This T cell receptor (beta chain) was identified during a study of blood T cells in healthy people across ages. Primers used in a second PCR of roughly 6 to 11 cycles were a sample-barcoded 5' primer and a J-beta primer mix. In TCRdb, the 5' RACE reads were re-called with MiXCR into one record per CDR3 protein. The top ten hold around 0.75% of the sample, which has more than 1,000,000 distinct CDR3 sequences, under 30% seen once. This clonotype turned up a few times. CDR3 length equals 17 residues. The germline V gene has CDR1 MGHRA and CDR2 YSYEKL. Losses at the gene ends were 8 bases for V and 4 bases for J; bases not matched to a gene: 18. The sample also formed part of further work on T cells of mothers and their children. That work contributes: Maternal samples each gave over 9 million TCR beta CDR3 reads, and child samples roughly 3 million each. Unrelated mother-child pairs always had slightly, but never significantly, lower normalized overlap than related pairs.

This receptor was identified in a girl under 10 years old in good health. The source material was blood. The chain combines TRBV4-1 with TRBJ2-5; 8 bases fit TRBD2. CDR3 nucleotides: TGCGCCAGCCAAGGACCCAACAGCGGGAGAGCTCGAGAGACCCAGTACTTC. This sequence encodes CASQGPNSGRARETQYF.